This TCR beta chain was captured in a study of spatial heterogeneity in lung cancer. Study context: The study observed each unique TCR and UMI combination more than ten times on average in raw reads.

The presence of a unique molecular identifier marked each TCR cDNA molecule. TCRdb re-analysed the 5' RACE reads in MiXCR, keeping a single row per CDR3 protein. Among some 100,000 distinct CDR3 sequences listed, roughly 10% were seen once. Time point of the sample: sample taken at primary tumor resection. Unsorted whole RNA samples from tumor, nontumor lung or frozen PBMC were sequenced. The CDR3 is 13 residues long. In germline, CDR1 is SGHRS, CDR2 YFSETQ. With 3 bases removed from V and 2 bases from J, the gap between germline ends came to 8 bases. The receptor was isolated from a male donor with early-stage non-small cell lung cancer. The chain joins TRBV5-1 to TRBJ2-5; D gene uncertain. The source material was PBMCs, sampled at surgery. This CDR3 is CASSSRVQETQYF. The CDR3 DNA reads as TGCGCCAGCAGCTCAAGGGTACAAGAGACCCAGTACTTC.